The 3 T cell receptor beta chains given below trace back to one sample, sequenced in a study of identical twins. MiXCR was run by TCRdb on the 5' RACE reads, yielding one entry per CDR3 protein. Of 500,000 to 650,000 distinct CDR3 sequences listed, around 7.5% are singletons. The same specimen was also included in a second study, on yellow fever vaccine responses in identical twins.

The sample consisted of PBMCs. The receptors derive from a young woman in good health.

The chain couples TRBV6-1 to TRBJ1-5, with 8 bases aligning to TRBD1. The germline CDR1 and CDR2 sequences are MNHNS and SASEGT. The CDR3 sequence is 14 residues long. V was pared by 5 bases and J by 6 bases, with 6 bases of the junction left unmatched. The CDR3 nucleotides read TGTGCCAGCAGTAGACAGGGGTTCGGTCAGCCCCAGCATTTT. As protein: CASSRQGFGQPQHF.

The CDR3 here is CATSRVAGGGSTEAFF. CDR3 sequence (DNA): TGTGCCACCAGCAGAGTGGCAGGGGGTGGGTCCACTGAAGCTTTCTTT. The chain combines TRBV15 with TRBJ1-1, with 7 bases aligning to TRBD1. This CDR3 has 16 amino acids. V gave up 1 base and J gave up 4 bases; unmatched junction bases: 9. CDR1 and CDR2 from the germline V gene are LNHNV and YYDKDF (reference sequence).

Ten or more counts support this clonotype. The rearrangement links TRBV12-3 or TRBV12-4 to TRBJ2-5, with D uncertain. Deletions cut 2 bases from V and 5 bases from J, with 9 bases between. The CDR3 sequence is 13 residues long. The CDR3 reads CASSLLVRETQYF. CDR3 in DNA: TGTGCCAGCAGTTTATTAGTTCGGGAGACCCAGTACTTC.